A selection of T cell receptor beta chains follows, all from one sample in a study of Graves' ophthalmopathy and Graves' hyperthyroidism. TCRdb reprocessed the multiplex PCR reads with MiXCR, giving one entry per CDR3 protein. The data contain over a million distinct CDR3 sequences, around a third of them singletons. Sequences were obtained from peripheral blood or thyroid tissue (not recorded which). The origin of the receptors is an adult man with Graves' hyperthyroidism. Each CDR3 is given with its conserved first and last residue. The D gene is left open where the match is weak. The listing skips clone size in some rows; elsewhere it reads once, few, many or a size class.

>TRBV13|TRBD2|TRBJ2-7|many
CASSLFETSGAYEQYF
TGTGCCAGCAGCTTATTCGAGACTAGCGGGGCCTACGAGCAGTACTTC
>TRBV7-6|.|TRBJ1-4|.
CASGQEVLPLRRFF
TGTGCCAGCGGCCAAGAGGTGCTACCCCTTCGGAGGTTTTTT
>TRBV2|.|TRBJ2-2|many
CASSTGNTGELFF
TGTGCCAGCAGTACCGGGAACACCGGGGAGCTGTTTTTT
>TRBV7-2|TRBD1|TRBJ1-1|.
CASSPPTGGNTEAFF
TGTGCCAGCAGCCCCCCGACAGGGGGGAACACTGAAGCTTTCTTT
>TRBV20-1|.|TRBJ2-2|.
CSARVTPRTGELFF
TGCAGTGCTAGAGTAACACCGAGAACCGGGGAGCTGTTTTTT
>TRBV7-2|TRBD1|TRBJ2-7|many
CASSKGQALSYEQYF
TGTGCCAGCAGCAAGGGACAGGCCCTCTCCTACGAGCAGTACTTC
>TRBV5-1|.|TRBJ1-1|many
CASSLGSGEAFF
TGCGCCAGCAGCTTGGGCTCGGGGGAAGCTTTCTTT
>TRBV7-9|.|TRBJ2-7|many
CASSLVYLPEQYF
TGTGCCAGCAGCTTAGTATATCTCCCCGAGCAGTACTTC
>TRBV25-1|.|TRBJ1-6|few
CASQKTGGGSPLHF
TGTGCCAGCCAAAAGACAGGTGGGGGTTCACCCCTCCACTTT
>TRBV7-9|.|TRBJ2-5|.
CASSPGRSGAETQYF
TGTGCCAGCAGCCCAGGAAGGAGTGGCGCAGAGACCCAGTACTTC
>TRBV20-1|TRBD2|TRBJ2-7|many
CSAPPGGGHEQYF
TGCAGTGCACCGCCGGGAGGGGGACACGAGCAGTACTTC
>TRBV9|.|TRBJ2-7|.
CASSQDPTTYEQYF
TGCGCCAGCAGCCAAGATCCGACCACCTACGAGCAGTACTTC
>TRBV7-2|.|TRBJ2-7|.
CASSLEGEGNFEYF
TGTGCCAGCAGCTTAGAGGGAGAGGGGAACTTCGAGTACTTC
>TRBV20-1|.|TRBJ2-2|.
CSARDLAGAKNTGELFF
TGCAGTGCTAGAGATCTTGCGGGGGCCAAGAACACCGGGGAGCTGTTTTTT
>TRBV7-9|TRBD1|TRBJ1-2|.
CASSPSGRYRGYGYTF
TGTGCCAGCAGCCCCTCAGGGAGGTACAGGGGCTATGGCTACACCTTC
>TRBV7-2|.|TRBJ1-2|.
CASSLFGTQTNYGYTF
TGTGCCAGCAGCTTATTTGGGACACAAACAAACTATGGCTACACCTTC
>TRBV11-2|TRBD1|TRBJ1-2|.
CASSWRDRAYNYGYTF
TGTGCCAGCAGCTGGCGGGACAGGGCATATAACTATGGCTACACCTTC
>TRBV2|.|TRBJ2-7|few
CASSEVQYEQYF
TGTGCCAGCAGTGAAGTGCAGTACGAGCAGTACTTC
>TRBV10-3|TRBD1|TRBJ2-6|many
CAISGTASGANVLTF
TGTGCCATCAGCGGGACAGCCTCTGGGGCCAACGTCCTGACTTTC
>TRBV6-6|TRBD1|TRBJ1-5|.
CASSRTGIYSNQPQHF
TGTGCCAGCAGTAGGACAGGGATCTATAGCAATCAGCCCCAGCATTTT
>TRBV7-9|.|TRBJ1-5|.
CASSTTDNSNQPQHF
TGTGCCAGCAGCACGACAGATAATAGCAATCAGCCCCAGCATTTT
>TRBV5-4|.|TRBJ1-6|many
CASEENNSPLHF
TGTGCCAGCGAAGAAAATAATTCACCCCTCCACTTT
>TRBV6-5|TRBD2|TRBJ2-7|few
CASSYAGGGEQYF
TGTGCCAGCAGTTACGCCGGGGGGGGCGAGCAGTACTTC
>TRBV14|.|TRBJ1-4|many
CASSQRQATNEKLFF
TGTGCCAGCAGCCAACGACAGGCCACTAATGAAAAACTGTTTTTT
>TRBV24-1|.|TRBJ1-6|.
CATPVDSYSPLHF
TGTGCCACCCCCGTCGACAGTTATTCACCCCTCCACTTT
>TRBV7-6|.|TRBJ1-1|many
CASSSTRHSGTEAFF
TGTGCCAGCAGCTCCACCCGACACAGCGGAACTGAAGCTTTCTTT